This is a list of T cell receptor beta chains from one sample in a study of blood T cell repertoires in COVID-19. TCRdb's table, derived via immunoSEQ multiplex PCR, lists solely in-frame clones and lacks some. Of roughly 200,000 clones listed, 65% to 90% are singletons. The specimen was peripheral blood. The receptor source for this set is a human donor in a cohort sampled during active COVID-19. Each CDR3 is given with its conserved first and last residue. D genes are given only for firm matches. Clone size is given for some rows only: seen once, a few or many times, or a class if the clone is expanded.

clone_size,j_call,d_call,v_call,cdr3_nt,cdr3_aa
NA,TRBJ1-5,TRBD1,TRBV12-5,TGTGCTAGTGGTTGGGGGACAGAGGCGGGTCAGCCCCAGCATTTT,CASGWGTEAGQPQHF
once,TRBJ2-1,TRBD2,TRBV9,TGTGCCAGCAGCGTAACTAGCGGGAGCTATGAGCAGTTCTTC,CASSVTSGSYEQFF
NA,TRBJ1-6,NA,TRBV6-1,TGTGCCAGCAGTGAACGCGGGGTTTATAATTCACCCCTCCACTTT,CASSERGVYNSPLHF
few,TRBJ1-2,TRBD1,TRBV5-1,TGCGCCAGCAGCCTGGACAGGGATGGCTACACCTTC,CASSLDRDGYTF
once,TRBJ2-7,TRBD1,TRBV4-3,TGCGCCAGCAGCCAGGGGGACAGGGGCTCAGCCGAGCAGTACTTC,CASSQGDRGSAEQYF
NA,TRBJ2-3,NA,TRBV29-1,TGCAGCGGTGGGGGCACTAGCACAGATACGCAGTATTTT,CSGGGTSTDTQYF
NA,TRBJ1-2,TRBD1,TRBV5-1,TGCGCCAGCAGCCCGCGGACAGGGGCAGGCGGCTACACCTTC,CASSPRTGAGGYTF
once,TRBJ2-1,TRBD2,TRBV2,TGTGCCAGCAGTCAGCTAGCGGGAGGCTACAATGAGCAGTTCTTC,CASSQLAGGYNEQFF
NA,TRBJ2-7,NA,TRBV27,TGTGCCAGCAGTTTGGCCCACTACGAGCAGTACTTC,CASSLAHYEQYF
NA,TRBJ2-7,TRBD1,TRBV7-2,TGTGCCAGCAGCTTATCTCCGGGACAGGGGGTCTACGAGCAGTACTTC,CASSLSPGQGVYEQYF
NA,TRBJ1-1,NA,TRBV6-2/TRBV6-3,TGTGCCAGCAGTTTGGCCGCTGAAGCTTTCTTT,CASSLAAEAFF
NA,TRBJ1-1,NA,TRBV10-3,TGTGCCATCACGGGGGGGCGGGCGAACACTGAAGCTTTCTTT,CAITGGRANTEAFF
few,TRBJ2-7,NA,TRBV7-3,TGTGCCAGCAGCTTAAGGAGGCGGGACGAGCAGTACTTC,CASSLRRRDEQYF
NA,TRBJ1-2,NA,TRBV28,TGTGCCAGCAGTTCGGGGGACGGAAACTATGGCTACACCTTC,CASSSGDGNYGYTF
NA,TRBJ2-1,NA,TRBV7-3,TGTGCCAGCAGCTTAACGTCTGGACTCCAGACCAATGAGCAGTTCTTC,CASSLTSGLQTNEQFF
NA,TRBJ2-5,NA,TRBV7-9,TGTGCCAGCAGCCGAGTAGGGGGTGAGACCCAGTACTTC,CASSRVGGETQYF
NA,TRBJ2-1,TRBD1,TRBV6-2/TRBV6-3,TGTGCCAGCAGTGGACAGGTCAGCTCCTACAATGAGCAGTTCTTC,CASSGQVSSYNEQFF
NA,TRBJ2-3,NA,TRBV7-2,TGTGCCAGCACCTCGTGGGGGGGGGCAGGCACAGATACGCAGTATTTT,CASTSWGGAGTDTQYF
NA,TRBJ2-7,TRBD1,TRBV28,TGTGCCAGCAGTACTACCCAGGGGGCGGCGTACGAGCAGTACTTC,CASSTTQGAAYEQYF
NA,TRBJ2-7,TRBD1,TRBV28,TGTGCCAGCAGGTTGGGACAGGGGAACGAGCAGTACTTC,CASRLGQGNEQYF
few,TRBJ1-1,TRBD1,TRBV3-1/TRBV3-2,TGTGCCAGCAGCCACCCCCCTCTCCGACAGGGGAACACTGAAGCTTTCTTT,CASSHPPLRQGNTEAFF
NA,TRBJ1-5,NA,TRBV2,TGTGGAGCAAAACGGGATAGCAATCAGCCCCAGCATTTT,CGAKRDSNQPQHF
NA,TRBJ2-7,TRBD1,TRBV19,TGTGCCAGTTCCTTGGGGACAGGGATCTACGAGCAGTACTTC,CASSLGTGIYEQYF
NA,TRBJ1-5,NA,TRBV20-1,TGCAGTGCTAGTCCGCCCCAGGATGATCAGCCCCAGCATTTT,CSASPPQDDQPQHF
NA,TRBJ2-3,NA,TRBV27,TGTGCCAGCAGATTAACTAGCACGGATACGCAGTATTTT,CASRLTSTDTQYF
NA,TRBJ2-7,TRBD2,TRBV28,TGTGCCAGCAGTCTGGGACTAGCGGGGACCTACGAGCAGTACTTC,CASSLGLAGTYEQYF
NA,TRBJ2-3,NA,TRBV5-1,TGCGCCAGCACTGAACAGGGAGGGTCAGATACGCAGTATTTT,CASTEQGGSDTQYF
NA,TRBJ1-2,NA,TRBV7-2,TGTGCCAGCAGCTCGGAGGGCCACCGCGACTATGGCTACACCTTC,CASSSEGHRDYGYTF
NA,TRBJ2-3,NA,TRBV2,TGTGCCAGCAGTGACGGGACTGCAGATACGCAGTATTTT,CASSDGTADTQYF
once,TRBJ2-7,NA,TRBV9,TGTGCCAGCAGCGTAGGTGGACAGTCCGACGAGCAGTACTTC,CASSVGGQSDEQYF
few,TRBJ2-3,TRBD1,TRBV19,TGTGCCAGTAGTCTTGGGGACAGGGCAGATACGCAGTATTTT,CASSLGDRADTQYF
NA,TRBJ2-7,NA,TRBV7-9,TGTGCCAGCAGCAAACCCCCGGTTTCCTACGAGCAGTACTTC,CASSKPPVSYEQYF
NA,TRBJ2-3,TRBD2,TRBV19,TGTGCCAGTAGTATTCGCGGGAGGGGGGTCACAGATACGCAGTATTTT,CASSIRGRGVTDTQYF
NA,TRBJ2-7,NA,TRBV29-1,TGCAGCGTTGGGAGGCATCTCGGGTACGAGCAGTACTTC,CSVGRHLGYEQYF
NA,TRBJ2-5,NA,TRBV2,TGTGCCAGCAACGAGGAGGGATCTCCAGGAGAGACCCAGTACTTC,CASNEEGSPGETQYF
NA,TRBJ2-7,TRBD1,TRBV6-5,TGTGCCAGCAGTCGGACAGGCCGCTCCTACGAGCAGTACTTC,CASSRTGRSYEQYF
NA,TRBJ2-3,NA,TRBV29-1,TGCAGCGTTGGGGGGGCTAGCGGAGGCACAGATACGCAGTATTTT,CSVGGASGGTDTQYF
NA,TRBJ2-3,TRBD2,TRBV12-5,TGTGCTAGTGGTTTGGTCTCTAGCGGGGCTGGCGATACGCAGTATTTT,CASGLVSSGAGDTQYF
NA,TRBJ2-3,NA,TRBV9,TGTGCCAGCAGCCCCCTTCAGAGAGGGAGAGGGACAGATACGCAGTATTTT,CASSPLQRGRGTDTQYF
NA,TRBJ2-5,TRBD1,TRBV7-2,TGTGCCAGCAGCTTAACCCGGGACAGTCAAGAGACCCAGTACTTC,CASSLTRDSQETQYF
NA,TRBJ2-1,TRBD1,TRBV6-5,TGTGCCAGCAGTTGGGGGCGAAAGGGGGCTGAGCAGTTCTTC,CASSWGRKGAEQFF
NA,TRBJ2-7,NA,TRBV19,TGTGCCAGTAGTCCTCGGATGGGGGCTTCTGGCGAGCAGTACTTC,CASSPRMGASGEQYF
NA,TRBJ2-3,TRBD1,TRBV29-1,TGCAGCGCACTGGGCGGGACAGGACCCTTCGATACGCAGTATTTT,CSALGGTGPFDTQYF
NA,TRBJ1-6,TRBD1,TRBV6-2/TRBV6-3,TGTGCCAGCAACCCCGGACAGGTCTACTTCTCGTCCTATAATTCACCCCTCCACTTT,CASNPGQVYFSSYNSPLHF
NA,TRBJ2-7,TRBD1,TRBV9,TGTGCCAGCAGCGTAGGTAGGGGGCTCGGCGAGCAGTACTTC,CASSVGRGLGEQYF
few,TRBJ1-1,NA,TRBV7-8,TGTGCCACCGTTATGAACACTGAAGCTTTCTTT,CATVMNTEAFF
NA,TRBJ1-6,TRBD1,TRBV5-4,TGTGCCAGCAGCTTGGGTGTCGGACAGGGAGAGGGTTCACCCCTCCACTTT,CASSLGVGQGEGSPLHF
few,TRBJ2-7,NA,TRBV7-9,TGTGCCAGCAGCTTAGCAGTCAGGGGATACGAGCAGTACTTC,CASSLAVRGYEQYF
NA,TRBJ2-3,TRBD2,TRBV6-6,TGTGCCAGCAGTTCAGGACTAGCGGGGGGTCGGGGTACGCAGTATTTT,CASSSGLAGGRGTQYF
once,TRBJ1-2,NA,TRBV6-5,TGTGCCAGCAGCCTGACAGATAACTATAGCTACACCTTC,CASSLTDNYSYTF
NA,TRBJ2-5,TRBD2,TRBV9,TGTGCCAGCAGCCTCAGGGGAGGGACTAGCCTAGAGACCCAGTACTTC,CASSLRGGTSLETQYF
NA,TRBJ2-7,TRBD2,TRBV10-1,TGCGCCAGCGGCCCCGGGACTAGCGTTTACGAGCAGTACTTC,CASGPGTSVYEQYF